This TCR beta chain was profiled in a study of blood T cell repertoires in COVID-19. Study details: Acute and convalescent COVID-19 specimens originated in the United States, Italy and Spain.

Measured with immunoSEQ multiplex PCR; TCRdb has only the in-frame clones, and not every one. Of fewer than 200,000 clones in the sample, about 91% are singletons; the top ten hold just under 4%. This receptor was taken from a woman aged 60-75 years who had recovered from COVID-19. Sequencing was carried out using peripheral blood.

CDR3 bases: TGTGCCAGCAGACCACAGGGGGCTAATCGCTACACCTTC. This translates into CASRPQGANRYTF. V and J are TRBV6-5 and TRBJ1-2, with 9 bases identical to TRBD1. Germline V gene lookup returns CDR1 MNHEY and CDR2 SVGAGI. The CDR3 is 13 amino acids. The ends lost 6 bases at V and 9 bases at J; junction bases unmatched: 8.